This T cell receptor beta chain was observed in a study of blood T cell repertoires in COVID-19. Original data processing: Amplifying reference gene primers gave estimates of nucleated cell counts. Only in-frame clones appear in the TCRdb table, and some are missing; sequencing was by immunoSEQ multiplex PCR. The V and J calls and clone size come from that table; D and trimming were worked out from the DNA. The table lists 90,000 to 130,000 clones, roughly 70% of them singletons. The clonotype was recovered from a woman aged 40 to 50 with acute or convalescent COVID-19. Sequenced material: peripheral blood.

The DNA of the CDR3 is TGTGCCAGCAGCTCCGGACAGGGGGAGTATGGCTACACCTTC. It specifies CASSSGQGEYGYTF. The V and J genes are TRBV5-4 and TRBJ1-2, with TRBD1 matching 10 bases. Losses at the gene ends were 3 bases for V and 5 bases for J; bases not matched to a gene: 4. CDR1 and CDR2 from the germline V gene are SGHNT and YYREEE (reference sequence). The length of the CDR3 is 14 residues.